The sequence of this T cell receptor (beta chain) was determined in a study of blood T cells in healthy people across ages. Worth noting for this clonotype: Its target is not known.

The individuals who served as donors were healthy Caucasians living in Russia, aged about 6 to 95. CDR1 is SGHNT, CDR2 YENEEA, per germline. This CDR3 region has 14 residues. V lost 7 bases and J 2 bases, leaving 12 bases between the germline ends. Overall study findings and caveats: Bulk PBMC profiling left naive and antigen-experienced comparisons inconclusive.

Using a J-beta primer mix together with a sample-barcoded 5' primer, a second PCR was run for about 7 to 12 cycles. TCRdb re-called the 5' RACE reads with MiXCR, one entry per CDR3 protein. The sample holds some 780,000 distinct CDR3 sequences, about 61% seen once. The TCR originated in a man aged 40-49 years in good health. The V and J genes are TRBV11-3 and TRBJ2-1; perhaps D is TRBD1 or TRBD2 (5 bases each). The sequencing input was blood. The CDR3: CASTTGATYNEQFF. The CDR3 DNA is TGTGCCAGCACCACCGGGGCGACCTACAATGAGCAGTTCTTC.